Following are 14 T cell receptor beta chains from one sample sequenced in a study of CD8+CD57+ T cells in acquired aplastic anemia listed by TCRdb under 2018. Reads for this sample came from an Illumina HiSeq 2000. Profiling of TCR beta VDJ combinations and CDR3 sequences used genomic DNA as the template. TCRdb cleaned the public reads at Q25 with fastp, built clones with MiXCR and kept in-frame beta chains. CDR3 protein sequences are deduplicated, and each keeps its most common genes and DNA. The table for this sample lists hundreds of thousands of distinct CDR3 sequences; roughly 64% of them were counted only once. The ten top clones hold 4% of the sample. Specimen: sorted CD4+, CD8+, or CD8+CD57+ T cells (not recorded which) from PBMCs. These receptors were obtained from a human donor in good health, serving as a control.

This clonotype was seen at least ten times. The chain recombines TRBV9 with TRBJ2-7, with TRBD1 matching 10 bases. The CDR3 totals 15 residues. Trimming cost V 0 bases and J 4 bases; bases outside gene matches: 4. Germline lookup yields CDR1 SGDLS and CDR2 YYNGEE. CDR3 in amino acids: CASSVATGQGYEQYF. The CDR3 DNA follows: TGTGCCAGCAGCGTAGCTACGGGACAGGGGTACGAGCAGTACTTC.

CDR3 sequence: CASSLGHGTDSQYF. The CDR3 DNA reads as TGTGCCAGCAGCTTAGGACACGGGACAGATTCCCAGTATTTT. The chain is built from TRBV7-2 and TRBJ2-3; 7 bases line up with TRBD1. The CDR3 loop spans 14 amino acids. V lost 1 base, J lost 12 bases, and 10 bases stayed unmatched. Germline loops: CDR1 SGHTA, CDR2 FQGNSA.

This sequence joins TRBV7-2 and TRBJ1-5; D perhaps matches TRBD1 (5 bases). This CDR3 spans 14 amino acids. Trimming shortened V by 6 bases and J by 15 bases, and 24 bases separated the two germline ends. Per the germline V gene, CDR1 is SGHTA and CDR2 is FQGNSA. The CDR3 protein is CASSGGGDCTAPHF. The CDR3 coding sequence is TGTGCCAGCAGTGGGGGAGGGGACTGCACGGCCCCGCATTTT.

In regard to this clonotype: A much larger clone sits a single nucleotide away, making a read error possible. The chain combines TRBV30 with TRBJ1-1; the D gene is possibly TRBD1 (5 bases). Germline CDR1 GTSNPN, CDR2 SVGIG (reference sequence). Trimming cost V 6 bases and J 0 bases, with 11 bases left between them. The CDR3 spans 13 residues. The CDR3 protein is CACPGRMNTEAFF. CDR3 nucleotides: TGTGCCTGCCCGGGGCGGATGAACACTGAAGCTTTCTTT.

V is TRBV7-2 and J is TRBJ1-5; TRBD1 matches 7 bases. V was clipped by 2 bases and J by 3 bases; unmatched bases: 7. Germline V gives CDR1 SGHTA, CDR2 FQGNSA. This CDR3 has 16 amino acids. The CDR3: CASSLSTGFLNQPQHF. Here the CDR3 DNA reads TGTGCCAGCAGCTTATCGACAGGGTTCCTCAATCAGCCCCAGCATTTT.

The chain has TRBV20-1 and TRBJ2-7, with D unresolved. CDR3 length: 12 amino acids. Germline-derived CDR1 and CDR2 are DFQATT and SNEGSKA (reference sequence). Trimming removed 3 bases from V and 4 bases from J, with 10 bases in between. This CDR3 reads CSASELVYEQYF. The CDR3 nucleotides read TGCAGTGCTAGCGAGCTGGTTTACGAGCAGTACTTC.

This clonotype was detected many times. The chain joins TRBV9 to TRBJ1-6; unclear D gene. The CDR3 is 16 amino acids. Trimming pared 5 bases from V and 5 bases from J, leaving 17 bases between. In germline, CDR1 is SGDLS, CDR2 YYNGEE. This CDR3 reads CASSTEAARNNSPLHF. CDR3 DNA: TGTGCCAGCAGTACCGAAGCAGCGCGCAATAATTCACCCCTCCACTTT.

The J gene is TRBJ2-1, the V gene TRBV24-1, with TRBD2 matching over 9 bases. The V segment lost 3 bases and the J segment 6 bases; nucleotides outside the gene matches: 11. CDR1 is KGHDR and CDR2 is SFDVKD in the germline V gene. The CDR3 covers 17 residues. In nucleotides, the CDR3 is TGTGCCACCAGTGATCCGGGTATGGCGGGAGGGGGCAATGAGCAGTTCTTC. This codes for CATSDPGMAGGGNEQFF.

The chain couples TRBV11-2 to TRBJ1-1, with a possible D match to TRBD1 (5 bases). Between the trimmed V and J ends, which lost 8 bases and 3 bases, there was a span of 16 bases. This CDR3 has 14 residues. Germline-derived CDR1 and CDR2 are SGHAT and FQNNGV. The CDR3 protein is CASGGGDRYTEAFF. CDR3 nucleotide sequence: TGTGCCAGCGGGGGAGGGGATCGGTACACTGAAGCTTTCTTT. Using reference TRBV11-2 and TRBJ1-1 for the parts outside the CDR3, the full variable domain is EAGVAQSPRYKIIEKRQSVAFWCNPISGHATLYWYQQILGQGPKLLIQFQNNGVVDDSQLPKDRFSAERLKGVDSTLKIQPAKLEDSAVYLCASGGGDRYTEAFFGQGTRLTVV.

The rearrangement joins TRBV20-1 to TRBJ2-7; 14 nucleotides align to TRBD2. The junction had 6 bases not matched to a gene; V was cut back by 8 bases and J by 6 bases. Germline CDR1 DFQATT, CDR2 SNEGSKA (reference sequence). The length of the CDR3 is 13 residues. CDR3 protein: CSMTSGGATEQYF. The CDR3, as DNA: TGCAGTATGACTAGCGGGGGGGCCACCGAGCAGTACTTC.

The rearrangement joins TRBV20-1 to TRBJ1-1; no firm D call. Germline V CDR1 and CDR2: DFQATT, SNEGSKA (reference sequence). The length of the CDR3 is 13 residues. Trimming removed 6 bases at V and 7 bases at J, with 18 bases between. This CDR3 reads CSAIEGRRDEAFF. The CDR3 nucleotides are TGCAGTGCCATCGAGGGCCGTCGGGATGAAGCTTTCTTT.

Details on this clonotype: Germline is not matched at one junction end, which may reflect a read error. This chain links TRBV2 with TRBJ2-7, with TRBD1 identical over 9 bases. The CDR3 consists of 14 residues. Germline assignment: CDR1 SNHLY and CDR2 FYNNEI. CDR3 nucleotides: TGTGCCACCAGCAGGCACAGGGGGCCCTACGGGCAGTACTTC. Translated, it gives CATSRHRGPYGQYF. The complete variable domain, with remaining parts taken from reference TRBV2 and TRBJ2-7, reads EPEVTQTPSHQVTQMGQEVILRCVPISNHLYFYWYRQILGQKVEFLVSFYNNEISEKSEIFDDQFSVERPDGSNFTLKIRSTKLEDSAMYFCATSRHRGPYGQYFGPGTRLTVT.

This clonotype was seen more than once but under ten times. The genes are TRBV15 and TRBJ2-2; 7 bases map to TRBD1. The junction had 10 bases not matched to a gene; V was cut back by 0 bases and J by 6 bases. The germline V gene encodes CDR1 LNHNV and CDR2 YYDKDF (reference sequence). The CDR3 spans 17 residues. The CDR3 loop reads CATSRDSLQGYAGELFF. CDR3 nucleotides: TGTGCCACCAGCAGAGATTCCCTACAGGGGTATGCCGGGGAGCTGTTTTTT.

This clonotype occurred a few times. V is TRBV5-4 and J is TRBJ1-4; maybe TRBD1 (5 bases). The V gene's germline CDR1 is SGHNT and CDR2 YYREEE (reference sequence). Trimming took off 0 bases at V and 0 bases at J, with 9 bases between the two ends. The CDR3 has 16 residues. Here the CDR3 reads CASSLGGGATNEKLFF. The CDR3 region has the DNA TGTGCCAGCAGCTTGGGTGGGGGTGCAACTAATGAAAAACTGTTTTTT.